Below, 5 T cell receptor beta chains from the same sample are listed, as sequenced in a study of beta chain features in type 1 diabetes listed by TCRdb under 2018. The library was built by means of the immunoSEQ multiplex PCR assay. All of the isolated RNA was reverse transcribed with the High Capacity cDNA Reverse Transcription Kit, so expressed TCRB transcripts were sequenced. Sourced from immuneACCESS, this table was stored by TCRdb with only in-frame sequences that have V and J called. A share of the clones is absent; for the studies checked, an unresolved V gene accounts for under half, and the remainder has no known explanation. Across this sample there are more than 120,000 clones, with about 10% seen only once. Under 1.5% of the sample belongs to the ten largest clones. Material: naive CD4+ T cells from blood. Reading the label with the study, this specimen's cell subset or site is: true naive CD4+ T cells. These receptor sequences come from a man younger than 35 in good health.

This clone was detected a few times. The rearrangement uses TRBV21-1 and TRBJ2-1; TRBD2 is the table's D call and was not checked against the DNA. TRBV21-1 is classified as a pseudogene. The CDR3 covers 15 residues. DNA of the CDR3: TGTGCCAGCAGCAACCGGGGTAAAATCTACAATGAGCAGTTCTTC. Translated: CASSNRGKIYNEQFF.

J is TRBJ1-6 and V is TRBV27, with D unresolved. The length of the CDR3 is 14 residues. The V end was cut by 2 bases, the J end by 7 bases, with 9 bases between. Germline V gene data show CDR1 as MNHEY and CDR2 as SMNVEV (reference sequence). This CDR3 is CASSLRGNNSPLHF. The CDR3 DNA reads TGTGCCAGCAGTTTACGCGGGAACAATTCACCCCTCCACTTT.

This clone was observed a handful of times. The chain combines TRBV11-2 with TRBJ1-1; D possibly corresponds to TRBD1 (5 bases). V lost 4 bases to trimming and J lost 2 bases, with 11 bases between them. The germline gives CDR1 SGHAT, CDR2 FQNNGV. CDR3 length equals 14 residues. The chain's CDR3 is CASSSGATNTEAFF. The CDR3 coding sequence is TGTGCCAGCAGCTCTGGGGCGACAAACACTGAAGCTTTCTTT.

This clone has only a few counts. This chain links TRBV25-1 with TRBJ1-5; D unresolved. The V gene's germline CDR1 is MGHDK and CDR2 SYGVNS. The CDR3 totals 12 residues. V shed 8 bases and J shed 6 bases, with 11 bases lying between them. For the CDR3, the DNA is TGTGCCAGCTCCCCTTCGGGTCAGCCCCAGCATTTT. It yields the protein CASSPSGQPQHF.

This clone was detected only a few times. The chain combines TRBV30 with TRBJ2-5; tentatively, D is TRBD1 (6 bases). Germline V gives CDR1 GTSNPN, CDR2 SVGIG (reference sequence). This CDR3 has 11 residues. V was shortened by 4 bases and J by 3 bases, with 6 bases between the two germline ends. The CDR3 region is CAWKGEETQYF. For the CDR3, the DNA is TGTGCCTGGAAGGGGGAAGAGACCCAGTACTTC.